This is a list of T cell receptor beta chains from one sample in a study of beta chain features in type 1 diabetes. Sequenced by immunoSEQ multiplex PCR; TCRdb stores in-frame clones only, minus some. The sample consists of 600,000 to 650,000 clones, less than 20% of them appearing once. Sequenced material: naive CD4+ T cells from blood. These TCRs come from a man between 18 and 35 years old in good health. Each CDR3 is given with its conserved first and last residue. Each record gives: CDR3 protein, D gene, V gene, J gene. D genes are given only for firm matches.

cdr3_aa: CASSLVPIGETQYF; d_call: NA; v_call: TRBV7-6; j_call: TRBJ2-5
cdr3_aa: CAWRLGGNTIYF; d_call: NA; v_call: TRBV30; j_call: TRBJ1-3
cdr3_aa: CASSLEGGLLSEQFF; d_call: NA; v_call: TRBV7-2; j_call: TRBJ2-1
cdr3_aa: CASSVALQETQYF; d_call: NA; v_call: TRBV9; j_call: TRBJ2-5
cdr3_aa: CASSYRAGSSYNEQFF; d_call: TRBD2; v_call: TRBV5-1; j_call: TRBJ2-1
cdr3_aa: CASSPPFQSTSTDTQYF; d_call: NA; v_call: TRBV18; j_call: TRBJ2-3
cdr3_aa: CASSRTGATEAFF; d_call: TRBD1; v_call: TRBV14; j_call: TRBJ1-1
cdr3_aa: CSAHSGGTQYF; d_call: TRBD2; v_call: TRBV20-1; j_call: TRBJ2-5
cdr3_aa: CAVTPGTSGLYGELFF; d_call: TRBD2; v_call: TRBV2; j_call: TRBJ2-2
cdr3_aa: CASSLGTSGAYEQYF; d_call: TRBD2; v_call: TRBV9; j_call: TRBJ2-7
cdr3_aa: CASSSPGTGTTRTQYF; d_call: TRBD1; v_call: TRBV28; j_call: TRBJ2-5
cdr3_aa: CASTVNWGSSYEQYF; d_call: NA; v_call: TRBV5-1; j_call: TRBJ2-7
cdr3_aa: CSASSLISYFF; d_call: NA; v_call: TRBV20-1; j_call: TRBJ2-1
cdr3_aa: CASSFRLGGTDTQYF; d_call: NA; v_call: TRBV7-9; j_call: TRBJ2-3
cdr3_aa: CASSLLRGDKNSDTQYF; d_call: TRBD2; v_call: TRBV28; j_call: TRBJ2-3
cdr3_aa: CASSFLQGAENGELFF; d_call: TRBD1; v_call: TRBV28; j_call: TRBJ2-2
cdr3_aa: CASTRDRVNEQYF; d_call: TRBD1; v_call: TRBV7-8; j_call: TRBJ2-7
cdr3_aa: CASSLNTGEQYF; d_call: NA; v_call: TRBV27; j_call: NA
cdr3_aa: CSVVGAGSTDTQYF; d_call: NA; v_call: TRBV29-1; j_call: TRBJ2-3
cdr3_aa: CASSSSGRTYEQYF; d_call: NA; v_call: TRBV5-4; j_call: TRBJ2-7
cdr3_aa: CASSFPPPLAKNIQYF; d_call: NA; v_call: TRBV28; j_call: TRBJ2-4
cdr3_aa: CASSPGGGPGNTIYF; d_call: NA; v_call: TRBV14; j_call: TRBJ1-3
cdr3_aa: CSVVVGLNTDTQYF; d_call: NA; v_call: TRBV29-1; j_call: TRBJ2-3
cdr3_aa: CSVSGAGLAGANTGELFF; d_call: TRBD2; v_call: TRBV29-1; j_call: TRBJ2-2
cdr3_aa: CASSLSGRNTEAFF; d_call: NA; v_call: TRBV27; j_call: TRBJ1-1
cdr3_aa: CSVEIRNNYGYTF; d_call: NA; v_call: TRBV29-1; j_call: TRBJ1-2
cdr3_aa: CASSLFRGRGNEQFF; d_call: TRBD2; v_call: TRBV7-2; j_call: TRBJ2-1
cdr3_aa: CATRRAPGANEQFF; d_call: NA; v_call: TRBV15; j_call: TRBJ2-1
cdr3_aa: CASTGAQVAKNIQYF; d_call: NA; v_call: TRBV2; j_call: TRBJ2-4
cdr3_aa: CASSLDGRSYEQYF; d_call: NA; v_call: TRBV7-2; j_call: TRBJ2-7
cdr3_aa: CASGQSFYEQYF; d_call: NA; v_call: TRBV28; j_call: TRBJ2-7
cdr3_aa: CASSTAGSSNQPQHF; d_call: NA; v_call: TRBV6-5; j_call: TRBJ1-5
cdr3_aa: CATSRDRGRGTTQYF; d_call: NA; v_call: TRBV15; j_call: TRBJ2-5
cdr3_aa: CASRRTGGNQPQHF; d_call: TRBD1; v_call: TRBV6-5; j_call: TRBJ1-5
cdr3_aa: CASSFRQGARLYF; d_call: TRBD1; v_call: TRBV7-2; j_call: TRBJ2-4
cdr3_aa: CASSIRVAANVLTF; d_call: NA; v_call: TRBV19; j_call: TRBJ2-6
cdr3_aa: CASAPWGAKNTEAFF; d_call: NA; v_call: TRBV7-9; j_call: TRBJ1-1
cdr3_aa: CASSVALGRGLPNTGELFF; d_call: NA; v_call: TRBV9; j_call: TRBJ2-2
cdr3_aa: CASSPDGNYGYTF; d_call: NA; v_call: TRBV5-1; j_call: TRBJ1-2
cdr3_aa: CASSLYPAAVYEQYF; d_call: NA; v_call: TRBV19; j_call: TRBJ2-7
cdr3_aa: CASSLGWTPGHEQYF; d_call: NA; v_call: TRBV7-8; j_call: TRBJ2-7
cdr3_aa: CATSRDRSYTGEGGYTF; d_call: TRBD1; v_call: TRBV15; j_call: TRBJ1-2
cdr3_aa: CASSPRLAGGQETQYF; d_call: TRBD2; v_call: TRBV9; j_call: TRBJ2-5
cdr3_aa: CASSAGRRSTDTQYF; d_call: NA; v_call: TRBV6-1; j_call: TRBJ2-3
cdr3_aa: CASSQGVAASNSPLHF; d_call: NA; v_call: TRBV4-1; j_call: TRBJ1-6
cdr3_aa: CSVERRVSGTEAFF; d_call: NA; v_call: TRBV29-1; j_call: TRBJ1-1
cdr3_aa: CASSNKPALEQYF; d_call: NA; v_call: TRBV7-3; j_call: TRBJ2-7
cdr3_aa: CASSLDRLNTEAFF; d_call: NA; v_call: TRBV5-1; j_call: TRBJ1-1
cdr3_aa: CASSLEEYYGYTF; d_call: NA; v_call: TRBV18; j_call: TRBJ1-2
cdr3_aa: CASSQGVLHF; d_call: NA; v_call: TRBV5-4; j_call: TRBJ2-3
cdr3_aa: CASQKGGGTDTQYF; d_call: NA; v_call: TRBV5-4; j_call: TRBJ2-3
cdr3_aa: CASSVYLGGYTF; d_call: NA; v_call: TRBV2; j_call: TRBJ1-2
cdr3_aa: CASSSWDSYNEQFF; d_call: TRBD1; v_call: TRBV5-1; j_call: TRBJ2-1
cdr3_aa: CASSSTADQETQYF; d_call: NA; v_call: TRBV5-1; j_call: TRBJ2-5
cdr3_aa: CAISDSSGVLPHTDTQYF; d_call: TRBD2; v_call: TRBV10-3; j_call: TRBJ2-3
cdr3_aa: CASSQGGGSYNEQFF; d_call: NA; v_call: TRBV7-9; j_call: TRBJ2-1
cdr3_aa: CASSLAAGGYEQYF; d_call: TRBD2; v_call: TRBV7-9; j_call: TRBJ2-7
cdr3_aa: CAHGGRAPFNYGYTF; d_call: NA; v_call: TRBV30; j_call: TRBJ1-2
cdr3_aa: CASSGVTGGAQETQYF; d_call: TRBD1; v_call: TRBV2; j_call: TRBJ2-5
cdr3_aa: CASAKTGLTGNTIYF; d_call: TRBD1; v_call: TRBV27; j_call: TRBJ1-3